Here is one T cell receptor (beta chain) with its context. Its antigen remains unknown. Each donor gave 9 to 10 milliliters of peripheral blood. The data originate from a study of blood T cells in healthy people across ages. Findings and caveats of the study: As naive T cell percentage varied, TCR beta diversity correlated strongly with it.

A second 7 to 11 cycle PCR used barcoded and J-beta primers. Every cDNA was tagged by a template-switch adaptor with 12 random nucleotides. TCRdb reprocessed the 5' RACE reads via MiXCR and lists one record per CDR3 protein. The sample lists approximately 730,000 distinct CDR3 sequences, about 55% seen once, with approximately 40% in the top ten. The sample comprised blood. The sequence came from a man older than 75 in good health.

The CDR3: CASRVWVHEQFF. CDR3 in DNA: TGTGCCAGCAGAGTTTGGGTGCATGAGCAGTTCTTC. This chain uses TRBV2 with TRBJ2-1; the D is unclear. The CDR3 spans 12 residues. The germline V gene encodes CDR1 SNHLY and CDR2 FYNNEI. The V gene lost 6 bases and the J gene lost 8 bases, with 11 bases spanning the gap.